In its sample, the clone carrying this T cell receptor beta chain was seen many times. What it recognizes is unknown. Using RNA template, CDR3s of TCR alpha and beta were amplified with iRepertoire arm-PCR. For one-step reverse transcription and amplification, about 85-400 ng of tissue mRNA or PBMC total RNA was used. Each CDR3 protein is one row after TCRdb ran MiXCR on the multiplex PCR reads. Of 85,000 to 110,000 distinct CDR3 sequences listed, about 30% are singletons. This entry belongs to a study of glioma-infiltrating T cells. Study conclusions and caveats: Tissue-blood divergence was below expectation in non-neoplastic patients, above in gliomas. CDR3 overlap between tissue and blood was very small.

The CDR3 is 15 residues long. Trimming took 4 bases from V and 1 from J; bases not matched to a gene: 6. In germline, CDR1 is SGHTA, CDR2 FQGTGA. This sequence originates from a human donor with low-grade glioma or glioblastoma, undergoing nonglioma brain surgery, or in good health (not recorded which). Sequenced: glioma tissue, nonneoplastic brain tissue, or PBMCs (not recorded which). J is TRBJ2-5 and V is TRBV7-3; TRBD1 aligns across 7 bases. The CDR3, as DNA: TGTGCCAGCAGCTCGACAGGGCGGGTCCAAGAGACCCAGTACTTC. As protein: CASSSTGRVQETQYF.